This T cell receptor beta chain was recovered during a study of radiotherapy plus CTLA-4 blockade in lung cancer. Notes on the study in general: Radiotherapy with ipilimumab was followed by blood expansion of tumor-derived clones. Alongside interferon-beta, early blood T cell clone dynamics were reportedly the best predictor of response.

A note on this clone: The antigen remains undetermined.

Each patient with chemo-refractory metastatic non-small-cell lung cancer was treated with focal radiation plus CTLA-4 blockade using ipilimumab. The protocol was immunoSEQ multiplex PCR, while the TCRdb copy is restricted to in-frame clones and leaves out a portion. Among about 93,000 clones listed, around 88% were seen once. The CDR3 is 16 amino acids. The sequence came from a human donor with non-small cell lung cancer that progressed on radiotherapy plus ipilimumab. The source material was peripheral blood, sampled from a patient treated with radiotherapy plus ipilimumab. The chain is built from TRBV21-1 and TRBJ2-3; the table's D gene call, TRBD1, was not cross checked with the DNA. TRBV21-1 is tagged as a pseudogene. The CDR3 DNA is TGTGCCAGCAGCAAGGGGACAGGGAGTTGGGCAGATACGCAGTATTTT. It codes for CASSKGTGSWADTQYF.